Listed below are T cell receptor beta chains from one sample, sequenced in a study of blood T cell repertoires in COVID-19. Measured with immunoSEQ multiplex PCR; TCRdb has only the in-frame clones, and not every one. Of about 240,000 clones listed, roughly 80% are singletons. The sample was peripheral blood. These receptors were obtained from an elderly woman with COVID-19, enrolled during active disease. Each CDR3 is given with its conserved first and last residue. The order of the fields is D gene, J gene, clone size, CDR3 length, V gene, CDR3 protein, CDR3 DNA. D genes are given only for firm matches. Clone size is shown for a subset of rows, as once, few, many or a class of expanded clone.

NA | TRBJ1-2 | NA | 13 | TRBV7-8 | CASSLNIRDGYTF | TGTGCCAGCAGCCTGAATATACGGGATGGCTACACCTTC
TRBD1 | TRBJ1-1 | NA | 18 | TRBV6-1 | CASSEEGQGLSINTEAFF | TGTGCCAGCAGTGAAGAAGGACAGGGGCTATCGATTAACACTGAAGCTTTCTTT
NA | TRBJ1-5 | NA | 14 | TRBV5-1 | CASRLTGSYQPQHF | TGCGCCAGCAGATTGACAGGCTCGTATCAGCCCCAGCATTTT
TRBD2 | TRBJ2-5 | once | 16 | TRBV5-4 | CASSPDTGGPGETQYF | TGTGCCAGCAGCCCGGACACGGGAGGGCCGGGAGAGACCCAGTACTTC
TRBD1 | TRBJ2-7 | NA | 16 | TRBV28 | CASSLPQGASSYEQYF | TGTGCCAGCAGTTTACCCCAGGGGGCAAGCTCCTACGAGCAGTACTTC
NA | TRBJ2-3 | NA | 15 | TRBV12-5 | CASSTSLAFTDTQYF | TGTGCTAGTTCGACCTCCCTAGCTTTCACAGATACGCAGTATTTT
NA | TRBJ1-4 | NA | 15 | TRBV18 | CASSGTFATNEKLFF | TGTGCCAGCTCAGGGACTTTTGCAACTAATGAAAAACTGTTTTTT
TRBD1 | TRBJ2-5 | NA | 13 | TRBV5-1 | CASRQGAGETQYF | TGCGCCAGCAGGCAGGGGGCTGGGGAGACCCAGTACTTC
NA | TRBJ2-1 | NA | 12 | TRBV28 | CATWVRDNEQFF | TGTGCCACCTGGGTGCGGGACAATGAGCAGTTCTTC
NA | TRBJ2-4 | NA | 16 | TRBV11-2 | CASSLGRGTTGSIQYF | TGTGCCAGCAGCTTAGGTAGAGGGACAACAGGGAGCATTCAGTACTTC
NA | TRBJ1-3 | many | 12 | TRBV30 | CAFPGSGNTIYF | TGTGCCTTCCCAGGGTCTGGAAACACCATATATTTT
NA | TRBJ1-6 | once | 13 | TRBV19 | CASRTGYNSPLHF | TGTGCCAGTAGGACAGGCTATAATTCACCCCTCCACTTT
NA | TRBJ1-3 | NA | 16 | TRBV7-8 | CASSPLRDNLRNTIYF | TGTGCCAGCAGCCCGCTCCGGGACAACCTTCGAAACACCATATATTTT
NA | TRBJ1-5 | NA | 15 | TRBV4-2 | CASSPGLGQPQPQHF | TGTGCCAGCAGCCCCGGACTAGGACAGCCTCAGCCCCAGCATTTT
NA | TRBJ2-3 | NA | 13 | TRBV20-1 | CSASKGGADTQYF | TGCAGTGCTAGTAAGGGGGGGGCAGATACGCAGTATTTT
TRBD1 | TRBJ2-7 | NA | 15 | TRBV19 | CASRNRGPGSYEQYF | TGTGCCAGTAGAAACAGGGGGCCCGGCTCCTACGAGCAGTACTTC
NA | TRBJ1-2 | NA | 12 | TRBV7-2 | CASSFVQGGYTF | TGTGCCAGCAGCTTTGTGCAGGGTGGCTACACCTTC
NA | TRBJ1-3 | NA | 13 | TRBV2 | CASSALSGNTIYF | TGTGCCAGCAGTGCCCTCTCTGGAAACACCATATATTTT
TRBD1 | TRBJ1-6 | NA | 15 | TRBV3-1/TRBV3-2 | CASSPEGAINSPLHF | TGTGCCAGCAGCCCAGAGGGGGCAATAAATTCACCCCTCCACTTT
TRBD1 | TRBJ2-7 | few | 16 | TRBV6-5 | CASSYLTRDSFYEQYF | TGTGCCAGCAGTTACCTTACCCGGGACAGCTTCTACGAGCAGTACTTC
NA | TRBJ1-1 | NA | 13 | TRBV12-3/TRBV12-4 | CASSSRVSREAFF | TGTGCCAGCAGTTCCCGCGTTTCACGGGAAGCTTTCTTT
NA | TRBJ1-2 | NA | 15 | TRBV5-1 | CASSLAPEISYGYTF | TGCGCCAGCAGCTTGGCGCCTGAAATTAGCTATGGCTACACCTTC
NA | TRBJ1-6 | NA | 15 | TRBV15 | CATSRRQGGGSPLHF | TGTGCCACCAGCAGGAGGCAGGGAGGGGGTTCACCCCTCCACTTT
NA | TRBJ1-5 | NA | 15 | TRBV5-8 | CASSLGVHTLEVQHF | TGTGCCAGCAGCTTGGGGGTTCACACGTTGGAGGTCCAGCATTTT
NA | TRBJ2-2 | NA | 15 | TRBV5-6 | CASSEFRGDTGELFF | TGTGCCAGCTCCGAATTCAGGGGTGACACCGGGGAGCTGTTTTTT
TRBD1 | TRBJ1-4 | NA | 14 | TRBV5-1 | CASSLRTGSEKLFF | TGCGCCAGCAGCTTGAGGACAGGGTCTGAAAAACTGTTTTTT
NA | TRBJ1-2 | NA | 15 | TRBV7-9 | CASSFEGSQQGGYTF | TGTGCCAGCAGCTTCGAGGGATCCCAACAGGGTGGCTACACCTTC
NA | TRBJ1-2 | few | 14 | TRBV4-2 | CASGKTPVDYGYTF | TGTGCCAGCGGCAAGACTCCCGTGGACTATGGCTACACCTTC
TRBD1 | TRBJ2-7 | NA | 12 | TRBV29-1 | CSVTGQGNEQYF | TGCAGCGTCACGGGACAGGGAAACGAGCAGTACTTC
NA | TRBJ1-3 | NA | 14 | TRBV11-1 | CASSLSGSGNTIYF | TGTGCCAGCAGCTTATCAGGGTCCGGAAACACCATATATTTT
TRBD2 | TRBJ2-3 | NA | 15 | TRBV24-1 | CATSDTAGGRDTQYF | TGTGCCACCAGTGATACGGCGGGGGGTAGAGATACGCAGTATTTT
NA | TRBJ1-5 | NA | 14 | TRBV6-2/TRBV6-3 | CASRSTGGNQPQHF | TGTGCCAGCCGTTCGACAGGAGGCAATCAGCCCCAGCATTTT
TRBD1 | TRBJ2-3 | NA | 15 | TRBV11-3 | CASSFTGDHTDTQYF | TGTGCCAGCAGCTTTACAGGGGATCATACAGATACGCAGTATTTT
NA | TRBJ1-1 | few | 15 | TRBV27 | CASSLSWVRSTEAFF | TGTGCCAGCAGTTTATCTTGGGTTAGGAGCACTGAAGCTTTCTTT
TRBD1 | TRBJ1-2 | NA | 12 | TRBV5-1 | CASRGTGYGYTF | TGCGCCAGCAGAGGGACAGGGTATGGCTACACCTTC
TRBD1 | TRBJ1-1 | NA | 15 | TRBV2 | CASSGAGGFTTEAFF | TGTGCCAGCAGTGGGGCAGGGGGCTTTACTACTGAAGCTTTCTTT
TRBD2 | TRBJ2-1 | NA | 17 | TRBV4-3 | CASSQQALAGPYNEQFF | TGCGCCAGCAGCCAACAGGCCCTAGCGGGACCCTACAATGAGCAGTTCTTC
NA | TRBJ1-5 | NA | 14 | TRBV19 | CASTPLLSNQPQHF | TGTGCCAGTACCCCCCTATTGAGCAATCAGCCCCAGCATTTT
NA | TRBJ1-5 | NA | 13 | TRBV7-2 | CASSLLGGQPQHF | TGTGCCAGCAGCTTATTGGGCGGGCAGCCCCAGCATTTT
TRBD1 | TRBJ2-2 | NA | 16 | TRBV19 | CASRPGQGSNTGELFF | TGTGCCAGTAGGCCGGGACAGGGGTCGAACACCGGGGAGCTGTTTTTT
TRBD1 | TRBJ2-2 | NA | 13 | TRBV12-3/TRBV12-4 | CASRQQGLGELFF | TGTGCCAGCAGACAACAGGGGCTCGGGGAGCTGTTTTTT
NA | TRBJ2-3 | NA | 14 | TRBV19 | CASSRRGRTDTQYF | TGTGCCAGTAGTAGGCGGGGGCGCACAGATACGCAGTATTTT
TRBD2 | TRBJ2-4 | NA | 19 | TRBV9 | CASSVRGMGSGRQKNIQYF | TGTGCCAGCAGCGTAAGGGGGATGGGGAGCGGGAGACAAAAAAACATTCAGTACTTC
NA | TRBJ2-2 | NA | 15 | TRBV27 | CASSLLGARGGELFF | TGTGCCAGCAGTTTGCTTGGGGCAAGGGGCGGGGAGCTGTTTTTT
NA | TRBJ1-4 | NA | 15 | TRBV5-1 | CASSLGRGTNEKLFF | TGCGCCAGCAGCTTGGGTCGGGGAACTAATGAAAAACTGTTTTTT
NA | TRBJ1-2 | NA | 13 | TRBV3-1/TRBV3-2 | CASSQGGLYGYTF | TGTGCCAGCAGCCAAGGCGGACTATATGGCTACACCTTC
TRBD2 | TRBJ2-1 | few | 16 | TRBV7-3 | CASSQRTSGGRNEQFF | TGTGCCAGCAGCCAAAGGACTAGCGGGGGGAGAAATGAGCAGTTCTTC
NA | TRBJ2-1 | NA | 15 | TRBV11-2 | CASSHGGVSYNEQFF | TGTGCCAGCAGCCACGGCGGGGTCTCCTACAATGAGCAGTTCTTC
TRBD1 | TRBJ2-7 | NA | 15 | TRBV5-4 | CASSSGQDFSLEQYF | TGTGCCAGCAGCTCTGGACAGGACTTCTCCCTCGAGCAGTACTTC
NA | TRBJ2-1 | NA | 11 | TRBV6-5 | CASSRPGQQFF | TGTGCCAGCAGTAGACCGGGACAACAGTTCTTC
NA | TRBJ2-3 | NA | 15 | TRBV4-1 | CASSLTRWGSDTQYF | TGCGCCAGCAGCCTTACTAGGTGGGGATCAGATACGCAGTATTTT
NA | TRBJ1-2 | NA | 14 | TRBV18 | CASSPGQQVYGYTF | TGTGCCAGCTCCCCCGGACAGCAGGTATATGGCTACACCTTC
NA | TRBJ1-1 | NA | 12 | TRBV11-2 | CASSFTRTEAFF | TGTGCCAGCAGCTTCACGAGGACTGAAGCTTTCTTT
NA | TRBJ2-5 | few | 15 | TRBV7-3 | CASSSGRGQQETQYF | TGTGCCAGCTCCTCAGGCAGGGGCCAACAAGAGACCCAGTACTTC
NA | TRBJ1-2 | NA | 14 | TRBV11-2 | CASSFEGVFYGYTF | TGTGCCAGCAGCTTCGAGGGGGTCTTCTATGGCTACACCTTC
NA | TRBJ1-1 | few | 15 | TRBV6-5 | CASRSFGGSNTEAFF | TGTGCCAGCAGGAGTTTCGGTGGTTCCAACACTGAAGCTTTCTTT